These 2 T cell receptor beta chains originate from one sample sequenced in a study of type 1 regulatory T cells. A single record per CDR3 protein comes from TCRdb applying MiXCR to the reads. Seen here are tens of thousands of distinct CDR3 sequences, 62% observed once, and the top ten hold 1.5% to 2%. Their antigens remain unidentified. The source material was cultured non-Tr1 T cells, either the whole culture or a sorted T cell fraction (not recorded which). All receptors come from a human donor in good health.

The V gene is TRBV3-1, the J gene TRBJ1-1; 9 bases agree with TRBD1. This CDR3 spans 11 amino acids. Looked up from germline, CDR1 is LGHDT and CDR2 is YNNKEL (reference sequence). Trimming cost V 5 bases and J 10 bases; bases outside gene matches: 2. CDR3 in amino acids: CASSGQGPAFF. For the CDR3, the DNA is TGTGCCAGCAGCGGACAGGGGCCAGCTTTCTTT.

This clonotype was detected once. The chain has TRBV6-1 and TRBJ2-1; no clear D. V lost 6 bases and J 1 base, leaving 7 bases between the germline ends. Germline CDR1 reads MNHNS; CDR2 reads SASEGT. This CDR3 region has 13 residues. The CDR3 DNA is TGTGCCAGCAGGGCGTTTTCCTACAATGAGCAGTTCTTC. Protein sequence: CASRAFSYNEQFF.